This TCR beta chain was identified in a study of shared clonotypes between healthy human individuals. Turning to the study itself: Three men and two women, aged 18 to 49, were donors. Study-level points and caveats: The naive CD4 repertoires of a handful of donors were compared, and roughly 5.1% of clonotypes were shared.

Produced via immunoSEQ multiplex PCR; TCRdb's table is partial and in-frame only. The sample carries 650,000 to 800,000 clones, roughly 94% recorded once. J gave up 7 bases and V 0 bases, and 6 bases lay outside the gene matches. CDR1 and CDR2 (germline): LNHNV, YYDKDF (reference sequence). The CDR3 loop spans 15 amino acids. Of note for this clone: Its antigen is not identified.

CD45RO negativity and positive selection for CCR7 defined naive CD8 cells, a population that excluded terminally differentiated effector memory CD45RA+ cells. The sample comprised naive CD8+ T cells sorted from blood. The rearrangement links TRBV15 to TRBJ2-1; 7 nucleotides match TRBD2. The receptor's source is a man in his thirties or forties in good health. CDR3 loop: CATSRERERVNEQFF. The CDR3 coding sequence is TGTGCCACCAGCAGAGAGCGGGAGAGAGTAAATGAGCAGTTCTTC.